This passage covers 4 T cell receptor beta chains from one sample sequenced in a study of cytomegalovirus exposure and HLA in healthy donors. The PCR ran on 60 Vbeta and 13 Jbeta primers. Profiling relied on immunoSEQ multiplex PCR, and the TCRdb table lists in-frame clones only, not all of them. Of about 180,000 clones in the sample, around 82% were seen once. The material sequenced was PBMCs. Receptors originate from a woman in her fifties or sixties in good health and CMV-seropositive.

This clone turned up a few times. V and J are TRBV9 and TRBJ2-7, with unresolved D. The CDR3 contains 15 residues. V lost 4 bases to trimming and J lost 4 bases, with 18 bases between them. CDR1 is SGDLS and CDR2 is YYNGEE in the germline V gene. CDR3 sequence: CASSSPDSLQYEQYF. The CDR3 nucleotides read TGTGCCAGCAGCTCCCCCGACTCTCTCCAATACGAGCAGTACTTC.

V is TRBV5-1 and J is TRBJ1-1; TRBD1 might be the D (5 bases). The germline CDR1 and CDR2 sequences are SGHRS and YFSETQ. V lost 6 bases and J 0 bases, leaving 12 bases between the germline ends. The length of the CDR3 is 14 residues. The CDR3 DNA follows: TGCGCCAGCAAGACCCAGGGAATGAACACTGAAGCTTTCTTT. Its protein product is CASKTQGMNTEAFF. Variable domain in full (rest from reference TRBV5-1 and TRBJ1-1): KAGVTQTPRYLIKTRGQQVTLSCSPISGHRSVSWYQQTPGQGLQFLFEYFSETQRNKGNFPGRFSGRQFSNSRSEMNVSTLELGDSALYLCASKTQGMNTEAFFGQGTRLTVV.

J is TRBJ1-4 and V is TRBV6-5, with D unclear. The CDR3 runs 14 residues. The V gene's germline CDR1 is MNHEY and CDR2 SVGAGI. Trimming left V 6 bases short and J 5 bases short, with 13 bases between. The CDR3 DNA is TGTGCCAGCAGAGTTCACCCTAGGAATGAAAAACTGTTTTTT. Its protein product is CASRVHPRNEKLFF.

The chain is built from TRBV7-6 and TRBJ2-7; no clear D gene. The V gene lost 10 bases and the J gene lost 5 bases, with 12 bases spanning the gap. This CDR3 has 11 residues. CDR1 and CDR2 from the germline V gene are SGHVS and FNYEAQ. CDR3 protein: CATLESDEQYF. The DNA of the CDR3 is TGTGCCACCCTCGAATCAGACGAGCAGTACTTC.